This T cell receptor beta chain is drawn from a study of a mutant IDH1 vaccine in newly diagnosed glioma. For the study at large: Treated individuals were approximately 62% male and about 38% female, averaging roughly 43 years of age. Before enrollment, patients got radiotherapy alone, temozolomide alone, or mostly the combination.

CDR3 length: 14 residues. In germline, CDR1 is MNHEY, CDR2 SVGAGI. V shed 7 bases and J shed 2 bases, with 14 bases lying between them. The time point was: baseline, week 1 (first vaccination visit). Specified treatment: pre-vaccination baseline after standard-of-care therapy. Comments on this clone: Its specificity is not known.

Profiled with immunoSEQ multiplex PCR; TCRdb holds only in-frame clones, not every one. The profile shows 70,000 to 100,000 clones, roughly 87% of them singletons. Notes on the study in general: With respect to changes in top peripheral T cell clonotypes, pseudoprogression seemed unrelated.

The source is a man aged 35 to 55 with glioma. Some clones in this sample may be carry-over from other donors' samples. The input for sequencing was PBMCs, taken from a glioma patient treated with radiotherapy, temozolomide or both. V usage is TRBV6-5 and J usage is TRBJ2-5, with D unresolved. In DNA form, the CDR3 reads TGTGCCAGCACCCTTTTGTGGGGACAAGAGACCCAGTACTTC. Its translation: CASTLLWGQETQYF.